These 5 T cell receptor beta chains came from one sample sequenced in a study of coeliac disease. Here immunoSEQ multiplex PCR was the method, and the copy in TCRdb shows in-frame clones only, minus some. This table has more than 2,500 clones, 45% to 55% appearing once. Sequenced: intraepithelial lymphocytes from the gut. The receptor source for this set is a man aged 55 to 70 with celiac disease on a gluten-free diet.

This rearrangement joins TRBV30 to TRBJ1-2; 7 nucleotides agree with TRBD1. The CDR3 has 14 amino acids. The V gene's germline CDR1 is GTSNPN and CDR2 SVGIG (reference sequence). Losses at the gene ends were 0 bases for V and 4 bases for J; bases not matched to a gene: 5. CDR3 region: CAWSVQGQFYGYTF. CDR3 nucleotide sequence: TGTGCCTGGAGTGTACAGGGACAGTTCTATGGCTACACCTTC.

This clone is deemed medium-sized. V is TRBV5-8 and J is TRBJ1-1; 8 nucleotides match TRBD1. The junction had 7 bases not matched to a gene; V was cut back by 2 bases and J by 1 base. This CDR3 has 16 residues. Germline-derived CDR1 and CDR2 are SGHTS and YDEGEE. The CDR3 reads CASSFLRTGTNTEAFF. In DNA, the CDR3 is TGTGCCAGCAGCTTCCTCAGGACAGGGACGAACACTGAAGCTTTCTTT.

In this sample, this clone turned up a few times. The CDR3 bases are TGTGCCAGCAGTGGACAGGGGGCGGCCCAGCATTTT. Translated: CASSGQGAAQHF. The chain couples TRBV6-6 to TRBJ1-5, with 11 bases aligning to TRBD1. Germline V gene lookup returns CDR1 MNHNY and CDR2 SVGAGI (reference sequence). This CDR3 spans 12 amino acids. V lost 5 bases and J lost 11; bases outside the gene matches: 2.

V and J are TRBV29-1 and TRBJ2-5; no firm D call. Germline assignment: CDR1 SQVTM and CDR2 ANQGSEA. The CDR3 is 14 residues long. V gave up 5 bases and J gave up 3 bases, with 16 bases separating them. The CDR3 DNA is TGCAGCGTTCCCCTCACCATTGGCAAAGAGACCCAGTACTTC. Translation gives CSVPLTIGKETQYF.

The gene calls are TRBV6-6 and TRBJ2-1; D might be TRBD1 (7 bases). Germline assignment: CDR1 MNHNY and CDR2 SVGAGI (reference sequence). This CDR3 has 15 amino acids. Trimming took 2 bases from V and 3 from J, leaving 11 bases between them. DNA for the CDR3: TGTGCCAGCAGTTACCAGGGGGGAAACTACAATGAGCAGTTCTTC. Translated, it gives CASSYQGGNYNEQFF.